A single sample is the source of the 18 T cell receptor beta chains below, sequenced in a study of blood T cell repertoires in COVID-19. This table comes from immunoSEQ multiplex PCR, and its TCRdb copy is limited to in-frame clones, with some not included. Of a few hundred thousand clones listed, around 90% are singletons. The source material was peripheral blood. These receptors came from a woman aged 55-69 years with COVID-19, enrolled during active disease.

The rearrangement joins TRBV7-9 to TRBJ1-6; 8 bases agree with TRBD1. V gave up 5 bases and J gave up 10 bases; unmatched junction bases: 16. Germline CDR1 and CDR2: SEHNR and FQNEAQ (reference sequence). The CDR3 runs 17 residues. The CDR3 region has the DNA TGTGCCAGCAGCGAGGGGAAGAGGACAGGGAAGGACTCACCCCTCCACTTT. The encoded protein is CASSEGKRTGKDSPLHF.

This chain uses TRBV7-9 with TRBJ1-4; 8 nucleotides match TRBD1. There are 16 residues in the CDR3. Per the germline V gene, CDR1 is SEHNR and CDR2 is FQNEAQ (reference sequence). V trimming: 4 bases; J trimming: 5 bases; junction bases outside the gene matches: 9. The DNA for the CDR3 is TGTGCCAGCAGCTCGATCCGGGACAGGAGAAATGAAAAACTGTTTTTT. It yields the protein CASSSIRDRRNEKLFF.

The V and J genes are TRBV7-6 and TRBJ1-3, with D possibly matching TRBD1 (6 bases). There are 15 residues in the CDR3. Germline assignment: CDR1 SGHVS and CDR2 FNYEAQ. Trimming stripped 6 bases from V and 0 bases from J, with 12 bases between. CDR3 protein: CASRRDIHSGNTIYF. CDR3 nucleotide sequence: TGTGCCAGCAGACGGGACATTCACTCTGGAAACACCATATATTTT.

V is TRBV4-3 and J is TRBJ1-2; unclear D gene. Germline V gene data show CDR1 as LGHNA and CDR2 as YSLEER. CDR3 size: 13 residues. V lost 1 base to trimming and J lost 6 bases, with 9 bases between them. The CDR3 here is CASSQASGNGYTF. CDR3 DNA: TGCGCCAGCAGCCAAGCTTCGGGGAATGGCTACACCTTC.

The chain couples TRBV9 to TRBJ1-2; 8 positions match TRBD1. Germline-derived CDR1 and CDR2 are SGDLS and YYNGEE. V lost 4 bases, J lost 9 bases, and 8 bases stayed unmatched. The CDR3 runs 13 residues. Here the CDR3 reads CASSQTGQESYTF. DNA for the CDR3: TGTGCCAGCAGCCAGACGGGACAGGAAAGCTACACCTTC.

The chain has TRBV25-1 and TRBJ1-2; D ambiguous. CDR3 length equals 12 residues. Germline lookup yields CDR1 MGHDK and CDR2 SYGVNS. The ends were cut back, 5 bases at V and 6 bases at J, with 10 bases in the middle. The CDR3 DNA follows: TGTGCCAGCAGTTTTCCCGGGAATGGCTACACCTTC. It codes for CASSFPGNGYTF.

The V call is TRBV29-1, the J call TRBJ1-1; no reliable D call. Germline CDR1 and CDR2: SQVTM and ANQGSEA. The CDR3 runs 12 residues. V was shortened by 4 bases and J by 5 bases, with 11 bases between the two germline ends. The CDR3 is CSVVRAGTEAFF. CDR3 in DNA: TGCAGCGTTGTTAGGGCGGGGACTGAAGCTTTCTTT.

Only one count was recorded for this clone. V usage is TRBV11-3 and J usage is TRBJ1-1; 9 bases are a match to TRBD1. Germline values: CDR1 SGHNT, CDR2 YENEEA. This CDR3 has 15 residues. V lost 5 bases and J lost 4; bases outside the gene matches: 8. CDR3 in amino acids: CASSPRQGVGTEAFF. As DNA, the CDR3 is TGTGCCAGCAGCCCCCGACAGGGGGTAGGCACTGAAGCTTTCTTT. Complete variable domain (other parts from reference TRBV11-3 and TRBJ1-1): EAGVVQSPRYKIIEKKQPVAFWCNPISGHNTLYWYLQNLGQGPELLIRYENEEAVDDSQLPKDRFSAERLKGVDSTLKIQPAELGDSAVYLCASSPRQGVGTEAFFGQGTRLTVV.

J is TRBJ2-3 and V is TRBV11-2; 10 bases agree with TRBD2. This CDR3 comprises 17 residues. Trimming took 2 bases from V and 4 from J; bases not matched to a gene: 9. The V gene's germline CDR1 is SGHAT and CDR2 FQNNGV. The CDR3, as DNA: TGTGCCAGCAGCTTAAGGGTGTTGAGCGGGGGGGCAGATACGCAGTATTTT. Translated: CASSLRVLSGGADTQYF.

This clone was counted once. The chain joins TRBV5-6 to TRBJ1-1, with D unresolved. The CDR3 is made up of 14 amino acids. V shed 0 bases and J shed 11 bases, with 17 bases lying between them. In germline, CDR1 is SGHDT, CDR2 YYEEEE. This CDR3 reads CASSLAVSISVAFF. The CDR3 DNA follows: TGTGCCAGCAGCTTGGCGGTGTCGATCTCCGTTGCTTTCTTT.

The chain combines TRBV15 with TRBJ1-2; TRBD1 matches at 7 bases. Germline CDR1 reads LNHNV; CDR2 reads YYDKDF (reference sequence). This CDR3 region has 14 residues. J gave up 4 bases and V 8 bases, and 10 bases lay outside the gene matches. CDR3: CATVAGGGIYGYTF. The CDR3 nucleotides read TGTGCCACCGTAGCAGGAGGGGGCATCTATGGCTACACCTTC.

The V and J genes are TRBV7-2 and TRBJ2-4; 8 bases map to TRBD2. V lost 7 bases, J lost 0 bases, and 2 bases stayed unmatched. The CDR3 extends over 14 amino acids. The germline gives CDR1 SGHTA, CDR2 FQGNSA. DNA of the CDR3: TGTGCCAGCAACAGCGGGGGAGCCAAAAACATTCAGTACTTC. Its protein product is CASNSGGAKNIQYF.

The rearrangement links TRBV5-4 to TRBJ1-4; D is unclear. Germline V gene sequence: CDR1 SGHNT, CDR2 YYREEE (reference sequence). The ends were cut back, 3 bases at V and 5 bases at J, with 14 bases in the middle. This CDR3 is built from 15 residues. The CDR3 DNA reads as TGTGCCAGCAGCTCACGGGAGGGCGGCAATGAAAAACTGTTTTTT. As protein: CASSSREGGNEKLFF.

The chain employs TRBV5-8 and TRBJ1-2, with 12 positions matching TRBD1. The CDR3 contains 15 residues. J was trimmed by 3 bases and V by 4 bases; bases with no gene match: 4. CDR1 SGHTS and CDR2 YDEGEE come from the germline V gene. CDR3 sequence reads: CASSGTGGWYYGYTF. The DNA of the CDR3 is TGTGCCAGCAGCGGGACAGGGGGCTGGTACTATGGCTACACCTTC.

This chain connects TRBV7-3 to TRBJ2-3, with 10 nucleotides matching TRBD1. This CDR3 comprises 16 residues. V shed 3 bases and J 0 bases; nucleotides not matched to a gene: 3. The V gene's germline CDR1 is SGHTA and CDR2 FQGTGA. CDR3 residues: CASSLTGGRSTDTQYF. CDR3 in DNA: TGTGCCAGCAGCTTGACAGGGGGCCGTAGCACAGATACGCAGTATTTT.

This chain links TRBV7-3 with TRBJ2-5; TRBD1 matches 11 bases. J lost 5 bases, V lost 5 bases, and 7 bases had no gene match. Germline V gives CDR1 SGHTA, CDR2 FQGTGA. This CDR3 contains 15 residues. The chain's CDR3 is CASSPLGQGGETQYF. The CDR3 DNA is TGTGCCAGCAGCCCACTGGGACAGGGGGGGGAGACCCAGTACTTC. Using reference TRBV7-3 and TRBJ2-5 for the parts outside the CDR3, the full variable domain is GAGVSQTPSNKVTEKGKYVELRCDPISGHTALYWYRQSLGQGPEFLIYFQGTGAADDSGLPNDRFFAVRPEGSVSTLKIQRTERGDSAVYLCASSPLGQGGETQYFGPGTRLLVL.

The genes are TRBV4-2 and TRBJ2-1, with TRBD2 identical over 7 bases. The CDR3 contains 15 residues. J gave up 5 bases and V 4 bases, and 8 bases lay outside the gene matches. CDR1 and CDR2 (germline): LGHNA, YNFKEQ. In nucleotides, the CDR3 is TGTGCCAGCAGCCTCCTCGGCGGGGGAAACAATGAGCAGTTCTTC. Protein: CASSLLGGGNNEQFF.

The chain is built from TRBV7-8 and TRBJ2-4, with TRBD1 matching over 8 bases. V was clipped by 5 bases and J by 3 bases; unmatched bases: 9. The CDR3 spans 16 residues. Germline CDR1 reads SGHVS; CDR2 reads FQNEAQ. The CDR3 here is CASSLVQGAVKNIQYF. The CDR3 region has the DNA TGTGCCAGCAGCCTAGTCCAGGGGGCGGTCAAAAACATTCAGTACTTC.